This entry lists 5 T cell receptor beta chains sequenced from one sample in a study of beta chain features in type 1 diabetes. The authors reverse transcribed all of the isolated RNA, so sequencing captured expressed TCRB transcripts. Assay: immunoSEQ multiplex PCR; the TCRdb copy retains only in-frame clones and omits some. The sample carries 200,000 to 250,000 clones, over 7.5% recorded once. The sample consisted of naive CD4+ T cells from blood. The receptors were gathered from a woman aged 18 to 35 in good health.

The chain carries TRBV7-2 and TRBJ1-1; D remains unclear. Germline CDR1 reads SGHTA; CDR2 reads FQGNSA. There are 17 residues in the CDR3. V was cut by 2 bases and J by 0 bases, with 16 bases left in between. Written as DNA, the CDR3 is TGTGCCAGCAGCTTAACTTCCGGGAATCTCATGAACACTGAAGCTTTCTTT. It yields the protein CASSLTSGNLMNTEAFF.

The V and J genes are TRBV19 and TRBJ2-1; no firm D call. Between the trimmed V and J ends, which lost 0 bases and 1 base, there was a span of 13 bases. The CDR3 is 17 amino acids. Germline V gene lookup returns CDR1 LNHDA and CDR2 SQIVND (reference sequence). The chain's CDR3 is CASSIDFWYGSYNEQFF. CDR3 sequence (DNA): TGTGCCAGTAGTATAGATTTTTGGTACGGGTCCTACAATGAGCAGTTCTTC.

V and J are TRBV6-5 and TRBJ1-2, with TRBD1 matching 7 bases. The CDR3 runs 14 residues. Looked up from germline, CDR1 is MNHEY and CDR2 is SVGAGI. With V trimmed by 6 bases and J by 4 bases, 8 bases remained unmatched. The CDR3 reads CASSDRASSYGYTF. CDR3 nucleotide sequence: TGTGCCAGCAGCGACAGGGCCTCGAGCTATGGCTACACCTTC.

This clone was observed a few times. V is TRBV7-2 and J is TRBJ1-1, with D maybe TRBD1 (5 bases). V was cut by 3 bases and J by 4 bases, with 9 bases left in between. This CDR3 is 13 amino acids long. From germline, CDR1 is SGHTA and CDR2 FQGNSA. The CDR3 loop reads CASSFQGRTEAFF. The DNA of the CDR3 is TGTGCCAGCAGCTTCCAGGGTCGCACTGAAGCTTTCTTT.

The chain recombines TRBV5-1 with TRBJ2-7, with D maybe TRBD2 (6 bases). The CDR3 has 15 residues. Germline V gene sequence: CDR1 SGHRS, CDR2 YFSETQ. V shed 0 bases and J shed 1 base, with 11 bases lying between them. CDR3 sequence (DNA): TGCGCCAGCAGCTTGGGGAGGGTTGGTTCCTACGAGCAGTACTTC. Residues: CASSLGRVGSYEQYF.